Detailed here is one T cell receptor beta chain. Its antigen is as yet unknown. This record belongs to a study of T cells in localized non-small cell lung cancer. Regarding the study as a whole: Detection in adjacent lung was observed for a median around 59 of the top 100 tumor clones. In uninvolved adjacent lung, T cell clonality reached its highest value, exceeding tumor.

Produced via immunoSEQ multiplex PCR; TCRdb's table is partial and in-frame only. The data show about 11,000 clones, 90% to 95% seen once. The CDR3 has 13 residues. Trimming took 5 bases from V and 6 from J, leaving 13 bases between them. CDR1 is SGHAT and CDR2 is FQNNGV in the germline V gene. V usage is TRBV11-2 and J usage is TRBJ1-1; D gene uncertain. The material was peripheral blood, obtained before any cancer treatment. This TCR was recovered from a male donor at least 60 years old with stage III lung adenocarcinoma. CDR3 residues: CASSQQQGAEAFF. The CDR3 DNA reads as TGTGCCAGCAGCCAGCAGCAAGGCGCTGAAGCTTTCTTT. Variable domain in full (rest from reference TRBV11-2 and TRBJ1-1): EAGVAQSPRYKIIEKRQSVAFWCNPISGHATLYWYQQILGQGPKLLIQFQNNGVVDDSQLPKDRFSAERLKGVDSTLKIQPAKLEDSAVYLCASSQQQGAEAFFGQGTRLTVV.